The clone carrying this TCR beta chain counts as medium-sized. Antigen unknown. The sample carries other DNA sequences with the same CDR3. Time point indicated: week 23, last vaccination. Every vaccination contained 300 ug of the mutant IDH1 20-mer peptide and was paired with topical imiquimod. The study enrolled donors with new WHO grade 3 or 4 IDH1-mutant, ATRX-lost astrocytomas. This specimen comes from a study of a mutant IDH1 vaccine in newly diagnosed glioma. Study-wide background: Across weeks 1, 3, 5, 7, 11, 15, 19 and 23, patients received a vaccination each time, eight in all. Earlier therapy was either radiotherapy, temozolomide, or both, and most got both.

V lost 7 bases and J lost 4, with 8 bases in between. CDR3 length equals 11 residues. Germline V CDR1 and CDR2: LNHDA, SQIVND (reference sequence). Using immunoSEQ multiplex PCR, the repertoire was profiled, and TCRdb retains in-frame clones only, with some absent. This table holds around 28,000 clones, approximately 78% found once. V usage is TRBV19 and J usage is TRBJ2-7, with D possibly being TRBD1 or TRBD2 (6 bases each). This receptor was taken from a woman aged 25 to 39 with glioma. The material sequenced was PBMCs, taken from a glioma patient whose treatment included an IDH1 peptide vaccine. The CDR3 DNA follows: TGTGCCAGTAAGGGGGGTTACGAGCAGTACTTC. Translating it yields CASKGGYEQYF.